In its sample, the clone carrying this TCR beta chain was seen many times. TCRdb re-analysed the PCR reads in MiXCR, keeping a single row per CDR3 protein. The sample shows nearly 9,500 distinct CDR3 sequences, around half of them seen only once. Samples came from patients with localized non-small cell lung adenocarcinoma. Germline loops: CDR1 MNHEY, CDR2 SMNVEV (reference sequence). The V and J ends lost 8 bases and 5 bases, in that order; junction bases with no gene match: 7. The CDR3 runs to 14 residues. This entry is derived from a study of CD4 and CD8 cells across lung adenocarcinoma regions. The TCR sequence derives from a female donor with lung adenocarcinoma. The CD4 and CD8 labels of this study may be unreliable. The sample comprised CD8+ T cells from the margin of a lung tumor. This rearrangement joins TRBV27 to TRBJ2-3; 10 bases agree with TRBD2. Written as DNA, the CDR3 is TGTGCCAGCTCTCGAGCGGGAGGGGTAGATACGCAGTATTTT. This codes for CASSRAGGVDTQYF.